This T cell receptor (beta chain) was found in a study of T cells in Graves' hyperthyroidism and ophthalmopathy. Study details: At initial diagnosis, before any treatment had begun, peripheral blood was obtained. General study points: Most clonotypes that expanded in the thyroid above 0.001 also showed up in blood. In validation, the model predicted ophthalmopathy. These predictions came a median about 6 months before onset.

From RNA transcripts, TCR beta CDR3 regions were amplified. The HTBI set primed first-round TCR CDR3 RT-PCR. TCRdb re-called the multiplex PCR reads with MiXCR, one entry per CDR3 protein. The data contain 300,000 to 400,000 distinct CDR3 sequences, roughly 20% of them singletons. At least ten counts were recorded for this clonotype. Its antigen is not identified. CDR3 length: 15 amino acids. Germline V lookup: CDR1 SGHRS, CDR2 YFSETQ. The V end was cut by 3 bases, the J end by 3 bases, with 16 bases between. The hyperthyroidism was newly diagnosed and had lasted under 2 months; the patients were aged 18 to 65.

The gene calls are TRBV5-1 and TRBJ2-7; D gene uncertain. What was sequenced was blood. The receptor's source is a woman in her forties or fifties with Graves' hyperthyroidism. The CDR3 region is CASSSEWVDGYEQYV. DNA of the CDR3: TGCGCCAGCAGCTCAGAATGGGTAGATGGCTACGAGCAGTACGTC.